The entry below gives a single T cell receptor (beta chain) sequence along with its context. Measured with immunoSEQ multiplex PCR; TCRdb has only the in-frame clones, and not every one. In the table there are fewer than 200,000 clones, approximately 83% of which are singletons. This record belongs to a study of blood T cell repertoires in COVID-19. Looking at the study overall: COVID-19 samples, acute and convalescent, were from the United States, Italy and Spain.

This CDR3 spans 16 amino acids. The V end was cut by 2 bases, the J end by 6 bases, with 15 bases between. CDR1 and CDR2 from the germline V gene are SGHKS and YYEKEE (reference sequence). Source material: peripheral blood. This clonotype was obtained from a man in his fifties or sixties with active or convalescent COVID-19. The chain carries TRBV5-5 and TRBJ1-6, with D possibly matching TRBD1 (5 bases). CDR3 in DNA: TGTGCCAGCAGCTTAGGGCAGGGATCATTTAATTCACCCCTCCACTTT. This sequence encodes CASSLGQGSFNSPLHF.